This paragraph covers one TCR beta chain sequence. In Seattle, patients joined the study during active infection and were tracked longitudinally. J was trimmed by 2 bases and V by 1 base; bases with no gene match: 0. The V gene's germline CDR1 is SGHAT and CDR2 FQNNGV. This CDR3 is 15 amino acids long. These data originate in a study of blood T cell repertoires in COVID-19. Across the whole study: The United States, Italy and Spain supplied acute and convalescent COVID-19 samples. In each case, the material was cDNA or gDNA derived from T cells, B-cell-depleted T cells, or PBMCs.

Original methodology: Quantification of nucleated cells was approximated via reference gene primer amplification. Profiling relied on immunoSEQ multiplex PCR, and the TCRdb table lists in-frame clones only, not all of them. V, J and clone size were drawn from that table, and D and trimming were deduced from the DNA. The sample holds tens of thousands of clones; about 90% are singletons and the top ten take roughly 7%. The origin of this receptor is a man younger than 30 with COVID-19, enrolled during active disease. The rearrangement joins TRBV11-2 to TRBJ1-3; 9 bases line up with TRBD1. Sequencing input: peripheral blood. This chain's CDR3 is CASSLGTGAGNTIYF. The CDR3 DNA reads TGTGCCAGCAGCTTAGGGACAGGGGCTGGAAACACCATATATTTT.